Presented here are 22 T cell receptor beta chains from one specimen sequenced in a study of OX40 agonist ivuxolimab in advanced cancers. Data came from immunoSEQ multiplex PCR; TCRdb stores just in-frame clones and leaves some out. Of some 89,000 clones in the sample, under 90% are singletons; the top ten hold 1.5% to 2%. The source material was CD4+ or CD8+ T cells sorted from blood, sampled in a trial of the OX40 agonist ivuxolimab. These receptors were collected from an adult with an advanced solid tumor such as melanoma, head and neck, liver or kidney cancer.

This clone showed up just a few times. The chain links TRBV9 to TRBJ2-7; D is perhaps TRBD1 (5 bases). The germline V gene has CDR1 SGDLS and CDR2 YYNGEE. The length of the CDR3 is 14 residues. Trimming pared 0 bases from V and 6 bases from J, leaving 13 bases between. CDR3 loop: CASSVVGDGGEQYF. The CDR3 region has the DNA TGTGCCAGCAGCGTAGTAGGGGATGGTGGCGAGCAGTACTTC.

This chain uses TRBV10-3 with TRBJ1-2; a weak D match, TRBD1 (5 bases). There are 13 residues in the CDR3. V gave up 0 bases and J gave up 7 bases, with 9 bases separating them. Germline loops: CDR1 ENHRY, CDR2 SYGVKD. The CDR3 loop reads CAISESRDGGYTF. The CDR3 coding sequence is TGTGCCATCAGTGAGTCGAGGGACGGTGGCTACACCTTC.

This clone was picked up a small number of times. The chain carries TRBV5-1 and TRBJ2-3; D uncertain. CDR1 is SGHRS and CDR2 is YFSETQ in the germline V gene. V shed 1 base and J shed 0 bases, with 15 bases lying between them. The CDR3 is 17 amino acids. The CDR3 DNA reads TGCGCCAGCAGCTTGTACTTCATGATCGGAAGCACAGATACGCAGTATTTT. It specifies CASSLYFMIGSTDTQYF.

The CDR3 protein is CASSASLFSGNTIYF. The CDR3 DNA follows: TGTGCCAGCAGCGCCAGTCTCTTCTCTGGAAACACCATATATTTT. V is TRBV9 and J is TRBJ1-3; D is unresolved. Germline V gene data show CDR1 as SGDLS and CDR2 as YYNGEE. There are 15 residues in the CDR3. V was shortened by 3 bases and J by 0 bases, with 10 bases between the two germline ends.

The chain has TRBV18 and TRBJ2-2; 8 bases agree with TRBD1. The germline CDR1 and CDR2 sequences are KGHSH and LQKENI. CDR3 size: 15 residues. Trimming cost V 2 bases and J 3 bases; bases outside gene matches: 2. The chain's CDR3 is CASSPKTGDTGELFF. CDR3 DNA: TGTGCCAGCTCACCAAAGACAGGGGACACCGGGGAGCTGTTTTTT.

The gene calls are TRBV10-1 and TRBJ2-7, with 9 bases aligning to TRBD2. The CDR3 loop spans 17 amino acids. Trimming cost V 6 bases and J 0 bases; bases outside gene matches: 12. The germline CDR1 and CDR2 sequences are WNHNN and SYGVQD (reference sequence). The DNA for the CDR3 is TGCGCCAGCAGGCGGAGTGGGACTAGCCCGAGCTCCTACGAGCAGTACTTC. This encodes CASRRSGTSPSSYEQYF.

The chain recombines TRBV7-8 with TRBJ2-6; 9 nucleotides align to TRBD1. The ends lost 2 bases at V and 2 bases at J; junction bases unmatched: 4. CDR1 and CDR2 (germline): SGHVS, FQNEAQ. There are 17 residues in the CDR3. The CDR3 nucleotides read TGTGCCAGCAGCTTAATGGGACAGGGTACTGGGGCCAACGTCCTGACTTTC. It codes for CASSLMGQGTGANVLTF.

The CDR3 DNA reads TGCAGCGTCGAGGGCAGTCTTTCTTATGGCTACACCTTC. Encoded protein: CSVEGSLSYGYTF. The chain has TRBV29-1 and TRBJ1-2; no firm D call. Trimming left V 6 bases short and J 5 bases short, with 16 bases between. Germline V gene sequence: CDR1 SQVTM, CDR2 ANQGSEA. The CDR3 length is 13 residues.

This chain joins TRBV25-1 and TRBJ1-1; D is ambiguous. From germline, CDR1 is MGHDK and CDR2 SYGVNS. This CDR3 comprises 14 residues. V was pared by 1 base and J by 1 base, with 7 bases between. Written as DNA, the CDR3 is TGTGCCAGCAGTGAATCCCCCGGGAACACTGAAGCTTTCTTT. Amino acid sequence: CASSESPGNTEAFF.

The chain links TRBV30 to TRBJ2-2; 10 nucleotides match TRBD1. The germline CDR1 and CDR2 sequences are GTSNPN and SVGIG (reference sequence). V trimming: 0 bases; J trimming: 7 bases; junction bases outside the gene matches: 5. The CDR3 is 15 amino acids. The CDR3 loop is CAWSVPGQGNGELFF. The CDR3 bases are TGTGCCTGGAGTGTACCGGGACAGGGGAACGGGGAGCTGTTTTTT.

This chain uses TRBV18 with TRBJ2-5; the match to TRBD1 covers 7 bases. Germline lookup yields CDR1 KGHSH and CDR2 LQKENI. This CDR3 is built from 12 residues. The junction had 6 bases not matched to a gene; V was cut back by 10 bases and J by 4 bases. DNA of the CDR3: TGTGCCAACTCCGCAGGGGGAGAGACCCAGTACTTC. Amino acid sequence: CANSAGGETQYF.

The chain carries TRBV30 and TRBJ1-3; D gene unclear. V lost 2 bases and J lost 0, with 11 bases in between. The CDR3 has 15 amino acids. CDR1 GTSNPN and CDR2 SVGIG come from the germline V gene (reference sequence). This CDR3 is CAWSPGRISGNTIYF. The CDR3 nucleotides read TGTGCCTGGAGTCCCGGACGGATCTCTGGAAACACCATATATTTT.

CDR3 nucleotide sequence: TGTGCCAGCAGTAGGCGACAGACCGGGGAGCTGTTTTTT. Its protein product is CASSRRQTGELFF. The chain is built from TRBV7-2 and TRBJ2-2; tentative D call: TRBD1 (5 bases). From germline, CDR1 is SGHTA and CDR2 FQGNSA. The CDR3 has 13 amino acids. With 6 bases removed from V and 5 bases from J, the gap between germline ends came to 10 bases.

The chain couples TRBV28 to TRBJ2-5; D remains ambiguous. Germline lookup yields CDR1 MDHEN and CDR2 SYDVKM. The ends were cut back, 6 bases at V and 5 bases at J, with 16 bases in the middle. The CDR3 spans 14 residues. In DNA form, the CDR3 reads TGTGCCAGCAGCTCTTCCGGTCTCGGGGAGACCCAGTACTTC. This translates into CASSSSGLGETQYF.

This chain links TRBV6-1 with TRBJ1-1; 8 bases align to TRBD1. The CDR3 length is 14 residues. CDR1 MNHNS and CDR2 SASEGT come from the germline V gene. Trimming removed 2 bases from V and 5 bases from J; junction bases left unmatched: 4. The chain's CDR3 is CASSENRGRTEAFF. The CDR3 DNA is TGTGCCAGCAGTGAAAACAGGGGGAGGACTGAAGCTTTCTTT.

CDR3 bases: TGTGCCAGCTCACCTGGCGCAGGGGCTGGAAACACCATATATTTT. Translating it yields CASSPGAGAGNTIYF. The rearrangement joins TRBV18 to TRBJ1-3, with D possibly TRBD1 on 6 matching bases. Trimming removed 3 bases at V and 2 bases at J, with 11 bases between. CDR1 KGHSH and CDR2 LQKENI come from the germline V gene. This CDR3 comprises 15 residues.

This clone was counted once. The chain joins TRBV5-6 to TRBJ1-2; the D is unclear. Germline V CDR1 and CDR2: SGHDT, YYEEEE. The CDR3 loop spans 13 amino acids. Deletions cut 2 bases from V and 5 bases from J, with 10 bases between. The DNA of the CDR3 is TGTGCCAGCAGCTTACGGGCAGAGTATGGCTACACCTTC. Its translation is CASSLRAEYGYTF. Full variable domain (rest looked up from reference TRBV5-6 and TRBJ1-2): DAGVTQSPTHLIKTRGQQVTLRCSPKSGHDTVSWYQQALGQGPQFIFQYYEEEERQRGNFPDRFSGHQFPNYSSELNVNALLLGDSALYLCASSLRAEYGYTFGSGTRLTVV.

V and J are TRBV6-5 and TRBJ2-1; the D call may be TRBD1 or TRBD2 (5 bases each). V shed 6 bases and J shed 8 bases, with 14 bases lying between them. This CDR3 is 13 amino acids long. Per germline, CDR1 MNHEY and CDR2 SVGAGI. CDR3: CASRPSGPHEQFF. In nucleotides, the CDR3 is TGTGCCAGCAGACCATCGGGGCCGCATGAGCAGTTCTTC.

The CDR3 reads CASMDARTRPQETQYF. CDR3 DNA: TGTGCCAGCATGGACGCTAGGACGAGACCCCAAGAGACCCAGTACTTC. The V and J genes are TRBV5-4 and TRBJ2-5; the D is unclear. Germline CDR1 reads SGHNT; CDR2 reads YYREEE (reference sequence). The CDR3 has 16 amino acids. Trimming took 6 bases from V and 1 from J, leaving 19 bases between them.

This clone was seen only a few times. The chain carries TRBV5-1 and TRBJ2-1, with 8 nucleotides matching TRBD1. V dropped 5 bases and J dropped 7; count of bases not matched to a gene: 5. Germline CDR1 is SGHRS and CDR2 is YFSETQ. The CDR3 spans 13 residues. DNA of the CDR3: TGCGCCAGCAGATGGACAGGGAATAATGAGCAGTTCTTC. Protein: CASRWTGNNEQFF. Drawing the rest from reference TRBV5-1 and TRBJ2-1, the complete variable domain is KAGVTQTPRYLIKTRGQQVTLSCSPISGHRSVSWYQQTPGQGLQFLFEYFSETQRNKGNFPGRFSGRQFSNSRSEMNVSTLELGDSALYLCASRWTGNNEQFFGPGTRLTVL.

The chain couples TRBV11-3 to TRBJ1-5, with 8 bases aligning to TRBD1. The CDR3 length is 14 residues. Germline V gene lookup returns CDR1 SGHNT and CDR2 YENEEA. V was clipped by 3 bases and J by 9 bases; unmatched bases: 7. The CDR3 sequence is CASSFRTGLGPQHF. DNA of the CDR3: TGTGCCAGCAGCTTTAGGACAGGGCTAGGGCCCCAGCATTTT.

The chain links TRBV27 to TRBJ2-5, with 14 bases aligning to TRBD2. CDR3 length: 18 amino acids. Germline loops: CDR1 MNHEY, CDR2 SMNVEV (reference sequence). The junction had 10 bases not matched to a gene; V was cut back by 5 bases and J by 2 bases. The CDR3 reads CASSQGTSGGPEQETQYF. The CDR3 region has the DNA TGTGCCAGCAGTCAAGGGACTAGCGGGGGACCAGAGCAAGAGACCCAGTACTTC.